A single sample gave rise to the 12 T cell receptor beta chains below, sequenced in a study of graft-versus-host responses after intestinal transplantation. These receptors have no identified antigens. Here immunoSEQ multiplex PCR was the method, and the copy in TCRdb shows in-frame clones only, minus some. In the table there are 90,000 to 150,000 clones, roughly 93% of which are singletons. The source was unstimulated CD4+ T cells sorted from spleen or lymph node cells, collected before intestinal transplant. All receptors come from a human donor who received an intestinal transplant.

The V and J genes are TRBV27 and TRBJ2-3; 7 positions agree with TRBD1. J gave up 0 bases and V 3 bases, and 3 bases lay outside the gene matches. The CDR3 is 15 amino acids. CDR1 is MNHEY and CDR2 is SMNVEV in the germline V gene (reference sequence). The chain's CDR3 is CASSFGTASTDTQYF. The CDR3 DNA reads as TGTGCCAGCAGTTTTGGGACAGCAAGCACAGATACGCAGTATTTT.

The rearrangement joins TRBV2 to TRBJ2-3; 7 bases are shared with TRBD1. Germline CDR1 is SNHLY and CDR2 is FYNNEI. The CDR3 spans 14 residues. With 6 bases clipped from V and 2 bases from J, the junction kept 5 bases outside the gene matches. The CDR3 DNA reads TGTGCCAGCAGGAGGGACAGATCCACAGATACGCAGTATTTT. Translated, it gives CASRRDRSTDTQYF.

CDR3 sequence: CASSLVMSGGDEQFF. The CDR3 bases are TGTGCCAGCAGCTTAGTAATGTCGGGGGGAGATGAGCAGTTCTTC. The rearrangement joins TRBV7-2 to TRBJ2-1; 7 nucleotides agree with TRBD2. The CDR3 is made up of 15 amino acids. Germline values: CDR1 SGHTA, CDR2 FQGNSA. With 1 base clipped from V and 8 bases from J, the junction kept 8 bases outside the gene matches. Combining the CDR3 with reference TRBV7-2 and TRBJ2-1 gives the whole variable domain GAGVSQSPSNKVTEKGKDVELRCDPISGHTALYWYRQSLGQGLEFLIYFQGNSAPDKSGLPSDRFSAERTGGSVSTLTIQRTQQEDSAVYLCASSLVMSGGDEQFFGPGTRLTVL.

V usage is TRBV2 and J usage is TRBJ2-3; 10 bases fit TRBD2. Germline V CDR1 and CDR2: SNHLY, FYNNEI. V shed 6 bases, J shed 4 bases, and the junction held 4 bases outside the gene matches. The CDR3 totals 14 residues. CDR3: CASRGAGGADTQYF. The CDR3, as DNA: TGTGCCAGCAGGGGAGCGGGAGGGGCAGATACGCAGTATTTT. The full variable domain, with the rest looked up from reference TRBV2 and TRBJ2-3, is EPEVTQTPSHQVTQMGQEVILRCVPISNHLYFYWYRQILGQKVEFLVSFYNNEISEKSEIFDDQFSVERPDGSNFTLKIRSTKLEDSAMYFCASRGAGGADTQYFGPGTRLTVL.

This clone was observed a single time. This CDR3 reads CASSFQDRGTDTQYF. CDR3 bases: TGCGCCAGCAGCTTCCAGGACAGGGGTACAGATACGCAGTATTTT. The chain combines TRBV5-1 with TRBJ2-3; the match to TRBD1 covers 9 bases. Germline CDR1 is SGHRS and CDR2 is YFSETQ. The CDR3 consists of 15 residues. V lost 2 bases and J lost 3; bases outside the gene matches: 4.

The V and J genes are TRBV18 and TRBJ1-3; D ambiguous. Per germline, CDR1 KGHSH and CDR2 LQKENI. The V and J ends lost 1 base and 4 bases respectively, with 8 bases between them. CDR3 length equals 14 residues. The CDR3 region is CASSPQDVGNTIYF. The CDR3 coding sequence is TGTGCCAGCTCACCACAGGACGTCGGAAACACCATATATTTT.

V is TRBV28 and J is TRBJ2-1; the D is unclear. Germline lookup yields CDR1 MDHEN and CDR2 SYDVKM. Trimming pared 2 bases from V and 4 bases from J, leaving 9 bases between. The CDR3 length is 14 residues. CDR3 sequence: CASSLDFSYNEQFF. The CDR3 DNA follows: TGTGCCAGCAGTTTAGACTTTTCGTACAATGAGCAGTTCTTC.

This chain links TRBV9 with TRBJ1-4; D unresolved. Per the germline V gene, CDR1 is SGDLS and CDR2 is YYNGEE. Trimming took 0 bases from V and 2 from J, leaving 8 bases between them. The CDR3 consists of 15 residues. CDR3 nucleotide sequence: TGTGCCAGCAGCGTAGATGGACTCACTAATGAAAAACTGTTTTTT. As protein: CASSVDGLTNEKLFF.

The rearrangement links TRBV19 to TRBJ2-2; 7 bases are shared with TRBD1. The CDR3 length is 14 residues. V trimming: 7 bases; J trimming: 6 bases; junction bases outside the gene matches: 8. CDR1 and CDR2 from the germline V gene are LNHDA and SQIVND (reference sequence). The CDR3 loop reads CASTRQGRAGELFF. The CDR3 region has the DNA TGTGCCAGTACACGACAGGGTAGGGCCGGGGAGCTGTTTTTT.

V gene TRBV7-3 combines with J gene TRBJ2-5; 7 bases fit TRBD2. CDR1 is SGHTA, CDR2 FQGTGA, per germline. J gave up 4 bases and V 4 bases, and 3 bases lay outside the gene matches. The CDR3 has 13 amino acids. The DNA of the CDR3 is TGTGCCAGCAGCTCCACGGGGGGAGAGACCCAGTACTTC. This sequence encodes CASSSTGGETQYF.

The rearrangement uses TRBV7-2 and TRBJ1-4; D gene ambiguous. The germline V gene encodes CDR1 SGHTA and CDR2 FQGNSA. The length of the CDR3 is 15 residues. Trimming stripped 5 bases from V and 8 bases from J, with 18 bases between. In DNA form, the CDR3 reads TGTGCCAGCAGCGGTAACAGCCACCCGGGGGAAAAACTGTTTTTT. Its protein is CASSGNSHPGEKLFF.

The V call is TRBV11-3, the J call TRBJ1-1; D not resolved. The CDR3 length is 12 residues. V was clipped by 5 bases and J by 2 bases, with 6 bases between them. Germline values: CDR1 SGHNT, CDR2 YENEEA. The CDR3 DNA is TGTGCCAGCAGCACCCACAACACTGAAGCTTTCTTT. Translation gives CASSTHNTEAFF.